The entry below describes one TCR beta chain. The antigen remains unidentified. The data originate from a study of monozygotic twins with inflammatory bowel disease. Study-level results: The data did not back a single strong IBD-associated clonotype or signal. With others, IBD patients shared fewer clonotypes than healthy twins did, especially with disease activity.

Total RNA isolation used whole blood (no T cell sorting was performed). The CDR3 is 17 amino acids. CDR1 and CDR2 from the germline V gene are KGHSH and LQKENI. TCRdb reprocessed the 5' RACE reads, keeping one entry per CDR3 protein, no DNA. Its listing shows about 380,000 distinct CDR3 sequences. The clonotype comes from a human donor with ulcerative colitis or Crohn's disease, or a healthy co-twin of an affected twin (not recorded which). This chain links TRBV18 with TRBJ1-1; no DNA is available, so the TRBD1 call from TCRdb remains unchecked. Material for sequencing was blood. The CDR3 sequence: CASSPTEGAVGNTEAFF.